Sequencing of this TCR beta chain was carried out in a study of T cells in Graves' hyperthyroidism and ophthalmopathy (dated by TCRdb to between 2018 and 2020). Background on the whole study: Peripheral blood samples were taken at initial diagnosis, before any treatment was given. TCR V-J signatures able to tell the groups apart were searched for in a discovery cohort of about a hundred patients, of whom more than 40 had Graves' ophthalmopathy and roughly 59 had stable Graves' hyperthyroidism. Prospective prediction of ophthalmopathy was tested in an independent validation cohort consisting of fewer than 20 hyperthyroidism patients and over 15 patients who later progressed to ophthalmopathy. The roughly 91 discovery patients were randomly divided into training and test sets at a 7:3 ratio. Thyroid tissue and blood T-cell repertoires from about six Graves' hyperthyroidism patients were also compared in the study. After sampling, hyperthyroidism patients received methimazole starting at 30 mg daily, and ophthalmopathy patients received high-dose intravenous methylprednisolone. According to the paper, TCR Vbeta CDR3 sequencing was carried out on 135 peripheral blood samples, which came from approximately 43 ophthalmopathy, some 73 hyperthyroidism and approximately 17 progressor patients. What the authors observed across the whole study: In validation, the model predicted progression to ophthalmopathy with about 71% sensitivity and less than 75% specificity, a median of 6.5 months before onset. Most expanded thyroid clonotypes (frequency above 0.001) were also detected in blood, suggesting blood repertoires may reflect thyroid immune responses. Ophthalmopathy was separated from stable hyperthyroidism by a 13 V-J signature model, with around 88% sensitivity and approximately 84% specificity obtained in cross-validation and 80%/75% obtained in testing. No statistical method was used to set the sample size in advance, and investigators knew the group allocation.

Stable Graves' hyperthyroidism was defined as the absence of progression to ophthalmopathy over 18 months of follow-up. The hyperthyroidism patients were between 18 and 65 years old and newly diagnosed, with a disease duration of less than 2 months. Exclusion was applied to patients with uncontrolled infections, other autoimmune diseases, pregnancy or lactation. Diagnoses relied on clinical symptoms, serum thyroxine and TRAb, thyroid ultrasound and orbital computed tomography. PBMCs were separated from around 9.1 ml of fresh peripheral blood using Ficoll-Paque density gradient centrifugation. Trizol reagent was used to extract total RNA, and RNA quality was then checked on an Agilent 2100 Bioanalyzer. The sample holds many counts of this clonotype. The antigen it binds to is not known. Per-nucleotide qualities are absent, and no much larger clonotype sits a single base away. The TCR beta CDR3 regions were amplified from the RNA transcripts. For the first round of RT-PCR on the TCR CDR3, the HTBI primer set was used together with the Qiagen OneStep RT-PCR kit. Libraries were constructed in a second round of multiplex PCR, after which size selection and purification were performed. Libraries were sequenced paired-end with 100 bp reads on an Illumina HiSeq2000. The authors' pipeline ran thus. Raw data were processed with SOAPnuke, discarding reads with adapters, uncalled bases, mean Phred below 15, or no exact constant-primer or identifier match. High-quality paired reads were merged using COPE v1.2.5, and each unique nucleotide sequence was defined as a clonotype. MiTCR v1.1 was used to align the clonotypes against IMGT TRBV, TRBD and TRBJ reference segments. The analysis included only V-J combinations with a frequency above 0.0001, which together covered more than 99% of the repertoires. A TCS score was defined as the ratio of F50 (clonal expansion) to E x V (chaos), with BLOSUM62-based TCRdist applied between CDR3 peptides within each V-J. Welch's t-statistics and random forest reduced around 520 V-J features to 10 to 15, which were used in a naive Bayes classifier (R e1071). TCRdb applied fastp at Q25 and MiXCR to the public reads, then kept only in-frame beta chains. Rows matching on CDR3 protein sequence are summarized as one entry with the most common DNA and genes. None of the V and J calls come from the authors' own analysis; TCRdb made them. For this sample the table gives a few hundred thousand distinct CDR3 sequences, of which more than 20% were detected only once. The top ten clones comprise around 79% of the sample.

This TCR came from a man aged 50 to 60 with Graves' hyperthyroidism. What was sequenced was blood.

The CDR3 protein is CASSLGQGRSETQYF. The DNA sequence reads TGTGCCAGCAGTTTGGGACAGGGGAGGTCCGAGACCCAGTACTTC. The V gene is TRBV28 and the J gene is TRBJ2-5, and 10 junction bases match TRBD1. Based on the germline V gene, the CDR1 and CDR2 sequences are MDHEN and SYDVKM. The CDR3 contains 15 residues, cysteine and phenylalanine counted. Kept here is only the CDR3 DNA, which spans 45 bases and is read in frame from base 1. For this chain, trimming is 3 bases at the V end and 5 bases at the J end, and the number of junction bases without a gene match is 6.